This TCR beta chain emerged from a study of CD8 T cells in ankylosing spondylitis. In the case of this clonotype: No antigen is known for it.

Using quantitative 5'-RACE with molecular barcodes, the authors made TCR beta libraries. TCRdb independently ran MiXCR on the 5' RACE reads; one entry per CDR3 protein. The data show about 64,000 distinct CDR3 sequences, 6.2% seen once. Trimming at V came to 4 bases and at J to 6 bases, leaving 3 bases not matched to a gene. The germline gives CDR1 WSHSY, CDR2 SAAADI. This CDR3 is 14 amino acids long. Study outcomes and limitations: Within matched ankylosing spondylitis synovial fluid, disease-linked clones were reportedly significantly enriched.

The chain combines TRBV10-2 with TRBJ2-2; 9 positions agree with TRBD2. The specimen sequenced was synovial fluid, either unsorted or a sorted T cell fraction (not recorded which). This sequence originates from a male donor with ankylosing spondylitis. The CDR3 here is CASSVAGVAGELFF. CDR3 coding DNA: TGCGCCAGCAGTGTAGCGGGAGTCGCCGGGGAGCTGTTTTTT.